This T cell receptor beta chain emerged from a study of graft-versus-host responses after intestinal transplantation. The study's findings and limits: Detected in recipient marrow were GvH clones, some of which were first observed in ileum or blood.

The J segment lost 9 bases and the V segment lost 2 bases, leaving 20 bases of the junction unmatched. The CDR3 totals 19 residues. Germline V gene lookup returns CDR1 LNHNV and CDR2 YYDKDF (reference sequence). The repertoire was sequenced with immunoSEQ multiplex PCR; TCRdb's copy has only in-frame clones and lacks some. The top ten hold 1.7% of the sample, which has about 64,000 clones, 90% to 95% seen once. A remark on this clone: Its antigen remains unknown.

This sample comprised unstimulated CD8+ T cells sorted from spleen or lymph node cells, obtained before transplant. The rearrangement uses TRBV15 and TRBJ2-1; the match to TRBD2 covers 9 bases. The TCR was taken from a human donor who was the organ donor for an intestinal transplant. The CDR3 DNA follows: TGTGCCACCAGCAGAATATCTTCGCCGGGGACTAGCCTTTTGGGTGAGCAGTTCTTC. Its translation: CATSRISSPGTSLLGEQFF. The variable domain in full, completed from reference TRBV15 and TRBJ2-1, reads DAMVIQNPRYQVTQFGKPVTLSCSQTLNHNVMYWYQQKSSQAPKLLFHYYDKDFNNEADTPDNFQSRRPNTSFCFLDIRSPGLGDTAMYLCATSRISSPGTSLLGEQFFGPGTRLTVL.